What follows are 27 T cell receptor beta chains derived from one specimen sequenced in a study of blood T cell repertoires in COVID-19. The table came from immunoSEQ multiplex PCR; TCRdb's copy has only in-frame clones and leaves some out. Of around 700,000 clones in the sample, 80% to 90% were seen once. The sequenced material came from peripheral blood. The receptors here all came from a woman under 30 with acute or convalescent COVID-19.

V is TRBV9 and J is TRBJ1-2; the match to TRBD1 covers 8 bases. The CDR3 totals 15 residues. Germline V gene sequence: CDR1 SGDLS, CDR2 YYNGEE. V was clipped by 3 bases and J by 4 bases; unmatched bases: 8. CDR3 sequence reads: CASSAGGQVLYGYTF. For the CDR3, the DNA is TGTGCCAGCAGCGCAGGGGGACAGGTGCTCTATGGCTACACCTTC. The variable domain in full, with the rest retrieved from reference TRBV9 and TRBJ1-2, is DSGVTQTPKHLITATGQRVTLRCSPRSGDLSVYWYQQSLDQGLQFLIQYYNGEERAKGNILERFSAQQFPDLHSELNLSSLELGDSALYFCASSAGGQVLYGYTFGSGTRLTVV.

Of note for this clone: Distinct nucleotide sequences in the sample also encode this CDR3. This chain joins TRBV27 and TRBJ2-7, with D tentatively TRBD1 (6 bases). Germline-derived CDR1 and CDR2 are MNHEY and SMNVEV (reference sequence). V dropped 3 bases and J dropped 0 bases, with 9 bases sitting between them. The CDR3 totals 14 residues. Here the CDR3 reads CASSLSTGSYEQYF. The CDR3 DNA follows: TGTGCCAGCAGTTTGTCGACAGGCTCCTACGAGCAGTACTTC.

The V call is TRBV18, the J call TRBJ1-2; 7 bases line up with TRBD1. Germline V gene sequence: CDR1 KGHSH, CDR2 LQKENI. The J segment lost 4 bases and the V segment lost 8 bases, leaving 4 bases of the junction unmatched. This CDR3 spans 12 amino acids. DNA of the CDR3: TGTGCCAGCGAAGGGGGCAGCTATGGCTACACCTTC. It encodes CASEGGSYGYTF.

This chain uses TRBV7-2 with TRBJ2-1; 9 nucleotides match TRBD1. Germline V gives CDR1 SGHTA, CDR2 FQGNSA. Trimming took 6 bases from V and 5 from J; bases not matched to a gene: 11. The CDR3 is made up of 16 amino acids. The CDR3 sequence is CASRRGGTGFNNEQFF. CDR3 DNA: TGTGCCAGCAGGAGAGGCGGGACAGGGTTTAACAATGAGCAGTTCTTC.

This clone was observed a single time. The rearrangement uses TRBV6-1 and TRBJ1-1; perhaps TRBD1 as D (6 bases). Germline CDR1 and CDR2: MNHNS and SASEGT. The CDR3 has 14 amino acids. V lost 3 bases to trimming and J lost 4 bases, with 12 bases between them. As DNA, the CDR3 is TGTGCCAGCAGTGACCCTACAGGGTCCACTGAAGCTTTCTTT. It codes for CASSDPTGSTEAFF.

This chain joins TRBV5-8 and TRBJ1-2, with D maybe TRBD1 (5 bases). Deletions cut 1 base from V and 3 bases from J, with 10 bases between. This CDR3 has 14 amino acids. Germline-derived CDR1 and CDR2 are SGHTS and YDEGEE. The CDR3 here is CASSLQGLYYGYTF. CDR3 in DNA: TGTGCCAGCAGCTTGCAGGGCCTGTACTATGGCTACACCTTC.

This chain links TRBV9 with TRBJ1-2, with TRBD1 matching 10 bases. V was clipped by 3 bases and J by 4 bases; unmatched bases: 3. Germline V gives CDR1 SGDLS, CDR2 YYNGEE. The CDR3 is 14 residues long. In DNA, the CDR3 is TGTGCCAGCAGCGCGACAGGGGGCGTCTATGGCTACACCTTC. Translating it yields CASSATGGVYGYTF.

This clone has a single count. The CDR3 DNA reads as TGTGCCAGCAGCTCTTTGGCAGGACAGGAGAGGAGGGAAGCTTTCTTT. Translation gives CASSSLAGQERREAFF. V usage is TRBV5-5 and J usage is TRBJ1-1; 7 nucleotides match TRBD1. CDR1 SGHKS and CDR2 YYEKEE come from the germline V gene (reference sequence). This CDR3 has 16 amino acids. V lost 3 bases to trimming and J lost 8 bases; unmatched junction nucleotides: 16.

The chain carries TRBV27 and TRBJ2-3, with 11 bases fitting TRBD1. This CDR3 contains 16 residues. With V trimmed by 5 bases and J by 4 bases, 8 bases remained unmatched. Looked up from germline, CDR1 is MNHEY and CDR2 is SMNVEV (reference sequence). CDR3 coding DNA: TGTGCCAGCAGTCTTCTCCCGGGACAGGGGGCAGATACGCAGTATTTT. It encodes CASSLLPGQGADTQYF.

The chain recombines TRBV6-6 with TRBJ1-1; 11 bases match TRBD1. With 8 bases clipped from V and 3 bases from J, the junction kept 8 bases outside the gene matches. The CDR3 covers 15 residues. Per germline, CDR1 MNHNY and CDR2 SVGAGI (reference sequence). CDR3 DNA: TGTGCCAGCGGAGGACAGGGGGCGCAGGACACTGAAGCTTTCTTT. Its translation: CASGGQGAQDTEAFF.

This sequence joins TRBV5-5 and TRBJ2-3; D remains ambiguous. Trimming cost V 2 bases and J 2 bases, with 3 bases left between them. Germline assignment: CDR1 SGHKS and CDR2 YYEKEE (reference sequence). The CDR3 contains 12 residues. In nucleotides, the CDR3 is TGTGCCAGCAGCTTCAACACAGATACGCAGTATTTT. It translates to CASSFNTDTQYF.

The rearrangement links TRBV2 to TRBJ1-2; D ambiguous. V was cut by 1 base and J by 2 bases, with 8 bases left in between. Per the germline V gene, CDR1 is SNHLY and CDR2 is FYNNEI. The CDR3 is 14 residues long. CDR3: CASSEESVNYGYTF. The DNA of the CDR3 is TGTGCCAGCAGTGAAGAATCCGTGAACTATGGCTACACCTTC.

This chain links TRBV30 with TRBJ2-1, with D maybe TRBD1 (6 bases). The CDR3 totals 13 residues. Germline CDR1 GTSNPN, CDR2 SVGIG (reference sequence). The CDR3 protein is CASVEGAYNEQFF. CDR3 coding DNA: TGTGCTTCCGTAGAGGGGGCCTACAATGAGCAGTTCTTC.

The CDR3 DNA follows: TGTGCCAGCAGTCACACAGGGGGCGAGGCTGGGGGAAAGGTCGCTTTCTTT. Its translation is CASSHTGGEAGGKVAFF. The V gene is TRBV6-6, the J gene TRBJ1-1; 9 bases map to TRBD1. The V gene's germline CDR1 is MNHNY and CDR2 SVGAGI (reference sequence). The CDR3 covers 17 residues. Trimming at V came to 5 bases and at J to 11 bases, leaving 21 bases not matched to a gene.

The gene calls are TRBV5-1 and TRBJ2-1; 8 bases align to TRBD1. The CDR3 contains 15 residues. In germline, CDR1 is SGHRS, CDR2 YFSETQ. Losses at the gene ends were 0 bases for V and 7 bases for J; bases not matched to a gene: 6. CDR3 coding DNA: TGCGCCAGCAGCTTGGATGGACAGGGCTTTAATGAGCAGTTCTTC. As protein: CASSLDGQGFNEQFF.

V is TRBV4-1 and J is TRBJ2-1; 12 bases line up with TRBD2. V was clipped by 3 bases and J by 9 bases; unmatched bases: 3. Per the germline V gene, CDR1 is MGHRA and CDR2 is YSYEKL. This CDR3 comprises 14 residues. The CDR3 DNA follows: TGCGCCAGCAGCCAGACTAGCGGGGGACGTGAGCAGTTCTTC. It specifies CASSQTSGGREQFF.

V usage is TRBV25-1 and J usage is TRBJ1-6, with a tentative D call TRBD1 (5 bases). This CDR3 region has 14 residues. The V end lost 3 bases, the J end lost 7 bases, and 10 bases lay between the germline ends. Per germline, CDR1 MGHDK and CDR2 SYGVNS. As DNA, the CDR3 is TGTGCCAGCAGTGATTGGAGGGACAATTCACCCCTCCACTTT. This encodes CASSDWRDNSPLHF.

The chain recombines TRBV14 with TRBJ2-5; weak D call: TRBD2 (6 bases). The CDR3 runs 17 residues. The V and J ends lost 0 bases and 5 bases respectively, with 19 bases between them. CDR1 and CDR2 (germline): SGHDN, FVKESK. This CDR3 reads CASSQDRGLFRGETQYF. CDR3 DNA: TGTGCCAGCAGCCAAGATCGGGGACTTTTCCGTGGGGAGACCCAGTACTTC. Full variable domain (outside the CDR3, taken from reference TRBV14 and TRBJ2-5): EAGVTQFPSHSVIEKGQTVTLRCDPISGHDNLYWYRRVMGKEIKFLLHFVKESKQDESGMPNNRFLAERTGGTYSTLKVQPAELEDSGVYFCASSQDRGLFRGETQYFGPGTRLLVL.

This clone was seen only once. V and J are TRBV7-9 and TRBJ2-2; perhaps TRBD2 as D (5 bases). Germline V lookup: CDR1 SEHNR, CDR2 FQNEAQ (reference sequence). Trimming pared 5 bases from V and 4 bases from J, leaving 14 bases between. The CDR3 sequence is 15 residues long. CDR3 DNA sequence: TGTGCCAGCAGCCCCCTCCGGGGAAGCACCGGGGAGCTGTTTTTT. It translates to CASSPLRGSTGELFF.

V usage is TRBV5-5 and J usage is TRBJ2-1, with D maybe TRBD2 (6 bases). Germline CDR1 SGHKS, CDR2 YYEKEE (reference sequence). The CDR3 length is 15 residues. V lost 2 bases to trimming and J lost 1 base, with 10 bases between them. CDR3 DNA sequence: TGTGCCAGCAGCTTTGAGGCGGGGTCCTACAATGAGCAGTTCTTC. Residues: CASSFEAGSYNEQFF.

In its sample, this clone was seen a few times. V is TRBV2 and J is TRBJ1-2; possible D gene TRBD1, 6 bases. The V and J ends lost 4 bases and 4 bases respectively, with 13 bases between them. CDR1 and CDR2 (germline): SNHLY, FYNNEI. There are 14 residues in the CDR3. For the CDR3, the DNA is TGTGCCAGCAGTGCGCAAGGACAGATCTATGGCTACACCTTC. Protein product: CASSAQGQIYGYTF.

V and J are TRBV10-3 and TRBJ1-6; maybe TRBD1 (5 bases). Germline V gene data show CDR1 as ENHRY and CDR2 as SYGVKD. CDR3 length equals 14 residues. Trimming removed 6 bases from V and 5 bases from J, with 11 bases in between. Written as DNA, the CDR3 is TGTGCCATCAGGGGGAGGGGAAATAATTCACCCCTCCACTTT. It is translated as CAIRGRGNNSPLHF.

The gene calls are TRBV5-1 and TRBJ2-4; the D is unclear. Germline CDR1 is SGHRS and CDR2 is YFSETQ. CDR3 size: 11 residues. The germline V and J ends were trimmed by 7 bases and 7 bases, with 9 bases remaining between them. CDR3 loop: CASSLGNIQYF. CDR3 DNA: TGCGCCAGCTCACTCGGGAACATTCAGTACTTC.

The chain combines TRBV6-2 or TRBV6-3 with TRBJ2-7; D is perhaps TRBD1 (5 bases). CDR3 length: 14 amino acids. The germline V gene has CDR1 MNHEY and CDR2 SVGEGT. Trimming removed 1 base at V and 2 bases at J, with 9 bases between. The CDR3 reads CASSYFPGTYEQYF. The DNA for the CDR3 is TGTGCCAGCAGTTACTTCCCAGGGACCTACGAGCAGTACTTC.

In DNA form, the CDR3 reads TGTGCCAGCAGTCCAGACTCGTATACGCAGTATTTT. It specifies CASSPDSYTQYF. The chain couples TRBV27 to TRBJ2-3; the D is unclear. This CDR3 is built from 12 residues. The V end was cut by 5 bases, the J end by 7 bases, with 10 bases between. Germline lookup yields CDR1 MNHEY and CDR2 SMNVEV (reference sequence).

V is TRBV27 and J is TRBJ1-1; 7 nucleotides match TRBD1. Germline V gives CDR1 MNHEY, CDR2 SMNVEV (reference sequence). Losses at the gene ends were 9 bases for V and 1 base for J; bases not matched to a gene: 2. The CDR3 spans 12 residues. CDR3: CASRDRNTEAFF. In DNA form, the CDR3 reads TGTGCCAGTAGGGACAGGAACACTGAAGCTTTCTTT.

This chain links TRBV5-4 with TRBJ2-7; D possibly corresponds to TRBD1 (5 bases). With 2 bases removed from V and 6 bases from J, the gap between germline ends came to 15 bases. CDR1 and CDR2 from the germline V gene are SGHNT and YYREEE (reference sequence). The CDR3 loop spans 14 amino acids. The CDR3 here is CASSFESRAGEQYF. In DNA form, the CDR3 reads TGTGCCAGCAGCTTCGAGAGCAGGGCCGGCGAGCAGTACTTC.